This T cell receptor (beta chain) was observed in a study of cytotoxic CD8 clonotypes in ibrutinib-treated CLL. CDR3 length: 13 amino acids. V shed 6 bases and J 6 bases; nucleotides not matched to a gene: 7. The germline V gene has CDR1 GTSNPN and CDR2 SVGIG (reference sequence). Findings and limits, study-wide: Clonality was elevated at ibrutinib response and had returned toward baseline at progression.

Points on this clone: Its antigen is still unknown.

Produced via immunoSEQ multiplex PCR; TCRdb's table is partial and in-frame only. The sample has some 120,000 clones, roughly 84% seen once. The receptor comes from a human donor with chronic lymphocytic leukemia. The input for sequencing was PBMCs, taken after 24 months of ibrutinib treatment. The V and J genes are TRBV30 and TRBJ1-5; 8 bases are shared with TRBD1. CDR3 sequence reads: CACSPGGGQPQHF. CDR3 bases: TGTGCCTGCAGCCCAGGGGGCGGTCAGCCCCAGCATTTT.